A single sample gave rise to the 27 T cell receptor beta chains below, sequenced in a study of CD8+ T cells in alopecia areata. Sample treatment: oral pan-JAK inhibitor, 5-10 mg twice daily. RNA, once extracted, was reverse transcribed into cDNA for use as the sequencing template. Profiled with immunoSEQ multiplex PCR; TCRdb holds only in-frame clones, not every one. The sample has some 170,000 clones; 53% are singletons. This sample comprised CD8+ T cells sorted from blood, obtained at week 24, from a patient treated with tofacitinib. All receptors derive from a human donor with alopecia areata.

This clone was counted between two and nine times. The V call is TRBV7-6, the J call TRBJ1-1, with a weak D call TRBD1 (6 bases). The V gene lost 5 bases and the J gene lost 6 bases, with 13 bases spanning the gap. In germline, CDR1 is SGHVS, CDR2 FNYEAQ. CDR3 size: 13 residues. CDR3 sequence (DNA): TGTGCCAGCAGCCCTCAACAGGGAGCTGAAGCTTTCTTT. Translation: CASSPQQGAEAFF.

This clone occurred a few times. V gene TRBV29-1 combines with J gene TRBJ1-4, with a possible D match to TRBD1 (5 bases). This CDR3 comprises 13 residues. Deletions cut 5 bases from V and 5 bases from J, with 12 bases between. Germline V gene sequence: CDR1 SQVTM, CDR2 ANQGSEA. Here the CDR3 DNA reads TGCAGCGTTTCTGGGGCAGGCAATGAAAAACTGTTTTTT. Its protein product is CSVSGAGNEKLFF.

This clone appeared a few times. The chain recombines TRBV6-5 with TRBJ1-2; 8 bases are a match to TRBD1. V was clipped by 5 bases and J by 4 bases; unmatched bases: 6. The CDR3 is 14 amino acids. Germline V gene lookup returns CDR1 MNHEY and CDR2 SVGAGI. The CDR3 DNA reads as TGTGCCAGCAGTGCAGGGGGCGCAGCCTATGGCTACACCTTC. This codes for CASSAGGAAYGYTF.

This clone was seen a few times. The chain couples TRBV29-1 to TRBJ1-2; unclear D gene. CDR1 and CDR2 (germline): SQVTM, ANQGSEA. The CDR3 totals 9 residues. CDR3: CSTMGGYTF. Here the CDR3 DNA reads TGCTCCACTATGGGCGGCTACACCTTC.

This clone was counted a few times. J is TRBJ1-2 and V is TRBV29-1, with 9 bases aligning to TRBD1. The V segment lost 7 bases and the J segment 6 bases; nucleotides outside the gene matches: 9. CDR1 and CDR2 from the germline V gene are SQVTM and ANQGSEA. The CDR3 is 13 amino acids. CDR3 loop: CSAPDRGSNGYTF. CDR3 bases: TGCAGCGCCCCGGACAGGGGTAGCAATGGCTACACCTTC.

The chain carries TRBV7-8 and TRBJ1-5, with D possibly matching TRBD1 (5 bases). The CDR3 sequence is 14 residues long. Trimming cost V 5 bases and J 2 bases, with 10 bases left between them. The germline V gene has CDR1 SGHVS and CDR2 FQNEAQ. DNA for the CDR3: TGTGCCAGCAGCCAGGCGGGGGGCAATCAGCCCCAGCATTTT. Its protein product is CASSQAGGNQPQHF.

The chain employs TRBV2 and TRBJ1-5; D call uncertain. The V gene lost 5 bases and the J gene lost 3 bases, with 8 bases spanning the gap. This CDR3 has 13 amino acids. Germline V gene sequence: CDR1 SNHLY, CDR2 FYNNEI. DNA of the CDR3: TGTGCCAGCAGTCCGGGCCACAATCAGCCCCAGCATTTT. Protein: CASSPGHNQPQHF.

The chain combines TRBV9 with TRBJ1-1, with a weak D call TRBD1 (6 bases). Trimming cost V 3 bases and J 7 bases, with 13 bases left between them. Germline V gives CDR1 SGDLS, CDR2 YYNGEE. The CDR3 has 13 amino acids. This CDR3 is CASSEGVSSEAFF. The CDR3 DNA follows: TGTGCCAGCAGCGAGGGGGTGAGCAGTGAAGCTTTCTTT.

The J gene is TRBJ2-1, the V gene TRBV10-3; D possibly matches TRBD1 or TRBD2 (6 bases each). The CDR3 spans 15 residues. Germline loops: CDR1 ENHRY, CDR2 SYGVKD. V gave up 3 bases and J gave up 3 bases, with 12 bases separating them. The DNA for the CDR3 is TGTGCCATCAGTGATAGGGGGGCCCTCTACAATGAGCAGTTCTTC. Residues: CAISDRGALYNEQFF.

The chain links TRBV16 to TRBJ1-1, with 8 nucleotides matching TRBD1. Germline V gene sequence: CDR1 KGHSY, CDR2 FQNENV. This CDR3 contains 16 residues. V was pared by 4 bases and J by 4 bases, with 11 bases of the junction left unmatched. In DNA form, the CDR3 reads TGTGCCAGCAGCCTTAACGCAGGGGGCTCAGGCACTGAAGCTTTCTTT. Translated: CASSLNAGGSGTEAFF.

The chain recombines TRBV14 with TRBJ1-2; D is ambiguous. The length of the CDR3 is 16 residues. From germline, CDR1 is SGHDN and CDR2 FVKESK. V lost 2 bases and J lost 4, with 17 bases in between. The CDR3 reads CASSQSTRGLRYGYTF. The CDR3, as DNA: TGTGCCAGCAGCCAAAGTACCCGAGGACTCCGCTATGGCTACACCTTC.

A few counts support this clone. The J gene is TRBJ2-7, the V gene TRBV27; D gene unclear. Between the trimmed V and J ends, which lost 5 bases and 1 base, there was a span of 12 bases. The length of the CDR3 is 14 residues. CDR1 and CDR2 (germline): MNHEY, SMNVEV (reference sequence). The CDR3: CASSNNGVSYEQYF. As DNA, the CDR3 is TGTGCCAGCAGTAATAACGGTGTTTCCTACGAGCAGTACTTC.

This clone was counted a single time. The chain couples TRBV9 to TRBJ2-7; D call uncertain. CDR3 size: 15 residues. The V gene's germline CDR1 is SGDLS and CDR2 YYNGEE. V was cut by 0 bases and J by 4 bases, with 14 bases left in between. This CDR3 reads CASSVAAGRFYEQYF. Written as DNA, the CDR3 is TGTGCCAGCAGCGTAGCGGCAGGTCGCTTTTACGAGCAGTACTTC.

V and J are TRBV29-1 and TRBJ2-7, with 7 bases matching TRBD1. The trim removed 5 bases at V and 4 bases at J, leaving 8 bases unmatched. This CDR3 is 13 amino acids long. Germline CDR1 and CDR2: SQVTM and ANQGSEA. CDR3 coding DNA: TGCAGCGTTACCGGGACAGAGCCTTACGAGCAGTACTTC. Protein product: CSVTGTEPYEQYF.

This chain joins TRBV10-2 and TRBJ2-7; 9 bases fit TRBD1. Trimming at V came to 2 bases and at J to 3 bases, leaving 11 bases not matched to a gene. CDR3 length: 17 amino acids. CDR1 WSHSY and CDR2 SAAADI come from the germline V gene. As DNA, the CDR3 is TGCGCCAGCAGTGAGCCGAGGGACAGGGAAGAGGGCTACGAGCAGTACTTC. Encoded protein: CASSEPRDREEGYEQYF.

As for this clone: The sample contains more than one DNA sequence encoding this CDR3. The chain links TRBV30 to TRBJ1-1; TRBD1 might be the D (6 bases). Deletions cut 0 bases from V and 1 base from J, with 6 bases between. Germline V gene lookup returns CDR1 GTSNPN and CDR2 SVGIG (reference sequence). The CDR3 covers 13 residues. The CDR3 reads CAWSVGGNTEAFF. CDR3 in DNA: TGTGCCTGGAGTGTAGGGGGGAACACTGAAGCTTTCTTT.

V gene TRBV30 combines with J gene TRBJ2-7, with D uncertain. Germline-derived CDR1 and CDR2 are GTSNPN and SVGIG (reference sequence). Trimming took 1 base from V and 1 from J, leaving 8 bases between them. The CDR3 consists of 13 residues. The CDR3, as DNA: TGTGCCTGGAGTGAGTCGGTGTCCTACGAGCAGTACTTC. This codes for CAWSESVSYEQYF.

This clone showed up just once. The rearrangement uses TRBV13 and TRBJ1-6; TRBD1 is a possible D gene (5 bases). The CDR3 consists of 16 residues. Trimming left V 1 base short and J 0 bases short, with 7 bases between. The germline CDR1 and CDR2 sequences are PRHDT and FYEKMQ (reference sequence). The CDR3 protein is CASSLEGSSYNSPLHF. In DNA, the CDR3 is TGTGCCAGCAGCTTAGAGGGGAGCTCCTATAATTCACCCCTCCACTTT.

In this sample, this clone turned up a few times. V usage is TRBV29-1 and J usage is TRBJ2-7, with 9 positions matching TRBD1. Trimming took 1 base from V and 2 from J; bases not matched to a gene: 0. Germline assignment: CDR1 SQVTM and CDR2 ANQGSEA. The CDR3 has 13 amino acids. The CDR3 spells CSVEGQGAYEQYF. The DNA for the CDR3 is TGCAGCGTTGAAGGACAGGGGGCCTACGAGCAGTACTTC.

V is TRBV9 and J is TRBJ1-2, with D possibly being TRBD1 (5 bases). In germline, CDR1 is SGDLS, CDR2 YYNGEE. Trimming pared 2 bases from V and 2 bases from J, leaving 19 bases between. The CDR3 sequence is 17 residues long. The CDR3 nucleotides are TGTGCCAGCAGCGTTGCCGACAGTCCTAGATCGAACTATGGCTACACCTTC. Translating gives CASSVADSPRSNYGYTF.

This chain uses TRBV29-1 with TRBJ1-2; D remains unclear. The CDR3 has 13 residues. Trimming stripped 1 base from V and 8 bases from J, with 14 bases between. The germline V gene has CDR1 SQVTM and CDR2 ANQGSEA. CDR3: CSVEAQASWGYTF. CDR3 sequence (DNA): TGCAGCGTTGAAGCTCAGGCTTCGTGGGGCTACACCTTC.

V gene TRBV15 combines with J gene TRBJ2-1; possible D gene TRBD1, 6 bases. CDR1 is LNHNV, CDR2 YYDKDF, per germline (reference sequence). Trimming took off 0 bases at V and 8 bases at J, with 14 bases between the two ends. The CDR3 is 15 amino acids. The CDR3 DNA reads as TGTGCCACCAGCAGAGAGGGGTCAGGGGCTGATGAGCAGTTCTTC. Amino acids: CATSREGSGADEQFF.

The sample holds a few counts of this clone. The rearrangement uses TRBV4-3 and TRBJ1-5; 10 positions agree with TRBD1. Trimming cost V 1 base and J 5 bases; bases outside gene matches: 5. The CDR3 sequence is 16 residues long. Germline V lookup: CDR1 LGHNA, CDR2 YSLEER. CDR3 region: CASSQGTGGVDQPQHF. The CDR3, as DNA: TGCGCCAGCAGCCAAGGGACAGGGGGAGTTGATCAGCCCCAGCATTTT.

As for this clone: Other DNA sequences from this sample encode an identical CDR3 as well. V gene TRBV30 combines with J gene TRBJ2-2; no firm D call. Trimming stripped 1 base from V and 8 bases from J, with 5 bases between. The CDR3 extends over 11 amino acids. Germline assignment: CDR1 GTSNPN and CDR2 SVGIG (reference sequence). The CDR3 nucleotides read TGTGCCTGGAGTGGGGGTGGGGAGCTGTTTTTT. It specifies CAWSGGGELFF.

This clone was observed a handful of times. The genes are TRBV27 and TRBJ2-7; no firm D call. CDR3 size: 13 residues. In germline, CDR1 is MNHEY, CDR2 SMNVEV (reference sequence). V dropped 0 bases and J dropped 2 bases, with 5 bases sitting between them. The CDR3 DNA sequence: TGTGCCAGCAGTTTATCCCCCACCTACGAGCAGTACTTC. This codes for CASSLSPTYEQYF.

A few counts support this clone. The genes are TRBV29-1 and TRBJ1-2; tentative D call: TRBD1 (6 bases). Trimming stripped 5 bases from V and 3 bases from J, with 16 bases between. Germline V CDR1 and CDR2: SQVTM, ANQGSEA. This CDR3 contains 14 residues. The CDR3 coding sequence is TGCAGCGTTCCGAAGGGGGGCACGGACTATGGCTACACCTTC. Amino acids: CSVPKGGTDYGYTF.

The chain carries TRBV18 and TRBJ1-2; the D gene is possibly TRBD1 (6 bases). V lost 2 bases to trimming and J lost 4 bases, with 20 bases between them. The CDR3 runs 17 residues. Germline V gene lookup returns CDR1 KGHSH and CDR2 LQKENI. The chain's CDR3 is CASSPDTRQIRGYGYTF. As DNA, the CDR3 is TGTGCCAGCTCACCAGACACTCGACAAATCAGGGGCTATGGCTACACCTTC. Supplemented by reference TRBV18 and TRBJ1-2, the full variable domain reads NAGVMQNPRHLVRRRGQEARLRCSPMKGHSHVYWYRQLPEEGLKFMVYLQKENIIDESGMPKERFSAEFPKEGPSILRIQQVVRGDSAAYFCASSPDTRQIRGYGYTFGSGTRLTVV.